The clone carrying this TCR beta chain was recorded many times. The data are from a study of Graves' ophthalmopathy and Graves' hyperthyroidism. Stable hyperthyroidism meant no progression to ophthalmopathy within 18 months of follow-up. Exclusion covered patients with other autoimmune diseases or uncontrolled infections (as well as pregnancy or lactation). Clinicians made diagnoses from clinical symptoms, serum thyroxine, TRAb, thyroid ultrasound and orbital computed tomography. V dropped 5 bases and J dropped 6 bases, with 11 bases sitting between them. Per the germline V gene, CDR1 is SEHNR and CDR2 is FQNEAQ (reference sequence). This CDR3 spans 14 amino acids. CDR3 regions of TCR beta were amplified from RNA transcripts. RT-PCR with HTBI primers came first, then second-round multiplex PCR. Using its own MiXCR run on the multiplex PCR reads, TCRdb lists one record per CDR3 protein. The sample consists of 350,000 to 450,000 distinct CDR3 sequences, roughly 21% of them appearing once.

The genes are TRBV7-9 and TRBJ2-6; the D gene is possibly TRBD1 (6 bases). The receptor comes from a woman in her late teens or twenties with stable Graves' hyperthyroidism. Source material: peripheral blood. The DNA for the CDR3 is TGTGCCAGCAGCGTACAGGGTGTGGCCAACGTCCTGACTTTC. Amino acid sequence: CASSVQGVANVLTF.